Reported below is one T cell receptor beta chain. Libraries were prepared by immunoSEQ multiplex PCR; TCRdb keeps only in-frame clonotypes and omits some of them. The sample lists approximately 130,000 clones; approximately 83% were seen once. These data are taken from a study of blood T cell repertoires in COVID-19. Study summary: Sources were T cells, B-cell-depleted T cells, or PBMCs; the material itself was cDNA or gDNA.

J was trimmed by 5 bases and V by 5 bases; bases with no gene match: 12. Germline assignment: CDR1 SGHRS and CDR2 YFSETQ. This CDR3 has 15 residues. This chain connects TRBV5-1 to TRBJ2-5, with TRBD2 identical over 7 bases. Material: peripheral blood. The TCR originated in a woman in her forties or fifties who had recovered from COVID-19. The CDR3: CASSLLTSTRETQYF. The CDR3 DNA is TGCGCCAGCAGTCTCCTGACTAGCACGAGGGAGACCCAGTACTTC. Together with reference TRBV5-1 and TRBJ2-5, the CDR3 gives the full variable domain: KAGVTQTPRYLIKTRGQQVTLSCSPISGHRSVSWYQQTPGQGLQFLFEYFSETQRNKGNFPGRFSGRQFSNSRSEMNVSTLELGDSALYLCASSLLTSTRETQYFGPGTRLLVL.